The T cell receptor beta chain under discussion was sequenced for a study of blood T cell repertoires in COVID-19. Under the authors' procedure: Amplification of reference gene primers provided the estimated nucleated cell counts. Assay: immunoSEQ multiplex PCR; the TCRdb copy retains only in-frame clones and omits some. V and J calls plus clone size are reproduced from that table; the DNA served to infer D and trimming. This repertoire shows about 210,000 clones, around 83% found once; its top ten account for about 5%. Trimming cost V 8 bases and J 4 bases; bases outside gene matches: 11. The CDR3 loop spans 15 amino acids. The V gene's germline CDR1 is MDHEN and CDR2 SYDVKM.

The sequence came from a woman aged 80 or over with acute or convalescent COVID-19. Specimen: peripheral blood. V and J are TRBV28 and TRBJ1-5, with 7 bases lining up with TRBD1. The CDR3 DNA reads TGTGCCAGCGGTCGTCCGGGACAGCAAAATCAGCCCCAGCATTTT. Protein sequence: CASGRPGQQNQPQHF. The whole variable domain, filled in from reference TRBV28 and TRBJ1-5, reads DVKVTQSSRYLVKRTGEKVFLECVQDMDHENMFWYRQDPGLGLRLIYFSYDVKMKEKGDIPEGYSVSREKKERFSLILESASTNQTSMYLCASGRPGQQNQPQHFGDGTRLSIL.